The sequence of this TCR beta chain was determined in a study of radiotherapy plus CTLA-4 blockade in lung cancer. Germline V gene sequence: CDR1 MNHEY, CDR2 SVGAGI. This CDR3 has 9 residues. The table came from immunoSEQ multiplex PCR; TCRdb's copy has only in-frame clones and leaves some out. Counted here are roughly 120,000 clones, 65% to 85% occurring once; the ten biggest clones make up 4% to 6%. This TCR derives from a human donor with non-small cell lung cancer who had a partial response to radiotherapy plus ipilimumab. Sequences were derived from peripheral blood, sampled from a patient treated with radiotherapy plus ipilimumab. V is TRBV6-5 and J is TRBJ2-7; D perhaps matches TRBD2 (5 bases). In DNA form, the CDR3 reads TGTACTAGAAGGTGGGAGCAGTACGTC. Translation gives CTRRWEQYV.